What follows are 28 T cell receptor beta chains derived from one specimen sequenced in a study of blood T cell repertoires in COVID-19. Profiling relied on immunoSEQ multiplex PCR, and the TCRdb table lists in-frame clones only, not all of them. Here the sample spans approximately 52,000 clones, approximately 83% being singletons. The sample comprised peripheral blood. These receptors were obtained from a human donor in a cohort sampled during active COVID-19.

The J gene is TRBJ1-4, the V gene TRBV28, with D tentatively TRBD1 (6 bases). The CDR3 has 15 amino acids. Trimming removed 2 bases from V and 4 bases from J, with 11 bases in between. Looked up from germline, CDR1 is MDHEN and CDR2 is SYDVKM. CDR3 protein: CASSLNRAGNEKLFF. CDR3 sequence (DNA): TGTGCCAGCAGTTTAAACAGGGCGGGTAATGAAAAACTGTTTTTT.

This chain links TRBV4-1 with TRBJ2-7; TRBD2 might be the D (6 bases). This CDR3 is 15 amino acids long. CDR1 is MGHRA and CDR2 is YSYEKL in the germline V gene. The V gene lost 1 base and the J gene lost 2 bases, with 12 bases spanning the gap. The CDR3 loop is CASSQANGSPYEQYF. The CDR3 bases are TGCGCCAGCAGCCAAGCTAACGGGAGTCCCTACGAGCAGTACTTC.

The V and J genes are TRBV28 and TRBJ1-6, with 7 bases aligning to TRBD1. With V trimmed by 2 bases and J by 6 bases, 4 bases remained unmatched. Germline V gives CDR1 MDHEN, CDR2 SYDVKM. The CDR3 extends over 15 amino acids. CDR3: CASSLRQGVNSPLHF. CDR3 nucleotide sequence: TGTGCCAGCAGTTTACGGCAGGGGGTTAATTCACCCCTCCACTTT.

This chain joins TRBV6-5 and TRBJ2-2, with a weak D call TRBD1 (7 bases). CDR3 length: 14 residues. Germline CDR1 is MNHEY and CDR2 is SVGAGI. The V gene lost 9 bases and the J gene lost 5 bases, with 16 bases spanning the gap. DNA for the CDR3: TGTGCCAGTACGATGCAGGGGGGAACCGGGGAGCTGTTTTTT. As protein: CASTMQGGTGELFF.

The J gene is TRBJ2-2, the V gene TRBV30, with TRBD1 identical over 8 bases. This CDR3 contains 17 residues. Germline lookup yields CDR1 GTSNPN and CDR2 SVGIG (reference sequence). With V trimmed by 4 bases and J by 4 bases, 14 bases remained unmatched. The CDR3 DNA sequence: TGTGCCTGGAAATCCAGGGGGCGGGTTTCTGGCACCGGGGAGCTGTTTTTT. Translated: CAWKSRGRVSGTGELFF. The full variable domain, with the rest looked up from reference TRBV30 and TRBJ2-2, is SQTIHQWPATLVQPVGSPLSLECTVEGTSNPNLYWYRQAAGRGLQLLFYSVGIGQISSEVPQNLSASRPQDRQFILSSKKLLLSDSGFYLCAWKSRGRVSGTGELFFGEGSRLTVL.

V and J are TRBV10-1 and TRBJ2-2; TRBD1 matches 8 bases. Germline loops: CDR1 WNHNN, CDR2 SYGVQD (reference sequence). CDR3 length equals 14 residues. J was trimmed by 3 bases and V by 9 bases; bases with no gene match: 6. CDR3 in amino acids: CASATGVDTGELFF. CDR3 in DNA: TGCGCCAGTGCGACAGGGGTGGACACCGGGGAGCTGTTTTTT.

CDR3 bases: TGCGCCAGCAGCCAAGATCGCGCGGGAGGGTTCAATGAGCAGTTCTTC. It encodes CASSQDRAGGFNEQFF. This chain uses TRBV4-1 with TRBJ2-1; 9 bases are shared with TRBD2. Trimming removed 0 bases from V and 6 bases from J; junction bases left unmatched: 6. The CDR3 length is 16 residues. The germline V gene encodes CDR1 MGHRA and CDR2 YSYEKL.

This clone was recorded once. The chain employs TRBV7-2 and TRBJ1-1; the match to TRBD1 covers 9 bases. Germline CDR1 is SGHTA and CDR2 is FQGNSA. After removal of 5 bases from V and 5 bases from J, the junction contained 6 bases not matched to a gene. The CDR3 is made up of 14 amino acids. DNA for the CDR3: TGTGCCAGCAGCCAGGACAGGGGAGGGACTGAAGCTTTCTTT. The encoded protein is CASSQDRGGTEAFF.

V and J are TRBV28 and TRBJ2-7, with 9 bases identical to TRBD1. CDR3 length: 14 amino acids. V trimming: 7 bases; J trimming: 0 bases; junction bases outside the gene matches: 4. Germline V lookup: CDR1 MDHEN, CDR2 SYDVKM. CDR3 sequence reads: CASTRTGASYEQYF. The DNA of the CDR3 is TGTGCCAGCACCCGGACAGGGGCCTCCTACGAGCAGTACTTC.

The CDR3 bases are TGTGCCAGCAGCCCTAGTGCCGGGTACGAGCAGTACTTC. Encoded protein: CASSPSAGYEQYF. This rearrangement joins TRBV5-4 to TRBJ2-7, with D unclear. V shed 4 bases and J shed 4 bases, with 12 bases lying between them. This CDR3 is built from 13 residues. Germline-derived CDR1 and CDR2 are SGHNT and YYREEE (reference sequence).

This clone came up once. This rearrangement joins TRBV18 to TRBJ2-1, with 11 bases fitting TRBD2. The CDR3 contains 16 residues. Germline trimming cut 0 bases from V and 10 bases from J; bases unmatched to any gene: 8. Germline V CDR1 and CDR2: KGHSH, LQKENI. CDR3 nucleotide sequence: TGTGCCAGCTCACCACCGGTAGCGGGAGGGCTGCGCGAGCAGTTCTTC. Residues: CASSPPVAGGLREQFF.

The chain is built from TRBV7-9 and TRBJ2-3; possible D gene TRBD2, 6 bases. Germline V gene data show CDR1 as SEHNR and CDR2 as FQNEAQ (reference sequence). The CDR3 runs 16 residues. Trimming removed 5 bases from V and 2 bases from J, with 17 bases in between. The chain's CDR3 is CASSAWTTRFTDTQYF. CDR3 sequence (DNA): TGTGCCAGCAGCGCCTGGACTACGCGCTTCACAGATACGCAGTATTTT.

This clone came up a few times. The rearrangement joins TRBV5-8 to TRBJ2-3; D might be TRBD1 (6 bases). The CDR3 has 15 amino acids. Germline V gene data show CDR1 as SGHTS and CDR2 as YDEGEE. Between the trimmed V and J ends, which lost 7 bases and 5 bases, there was a span of 20 bases. The DNA for the CDR3 is TGTGCCAGCCCCTCTTGGACAGAAAAGCTAGATACGCAGTATTTT. Its translation: CASPSWTEKLDTQYF.

This clone was recorded only once. V gene TRBV15 combines with J gene TRBJ2-1; 9 positions match TRBD1. The CDR3 has 18 amino acids. J gave up 5 bases and V 0 bases, and 11 bases lay outside the gene matches. Germline loops: CDR1 LNHNV, CDR2 YYDKDF (reference sequence). CDR3 coding DNA: TGTGCCACCAGCAGAGATCGGAGGACAGGGGTAGAGGACAATGAGCAGTTCTTC. Its protein product is CATSRDRRTGVEDNEQFF.

Here the CDR3 reads CASSLTRTGKAFF. DNA of the CDR3: TGTGCCAGCAGCTTAACGAGGACAGGGAAGGCTTTCTTT. V gene TRBV7-8 combines with J gene TRBJ1-1; 8 bases agree with TRBD1. V lost 2 bases to trimming and J lost 11 bases; unmatched junction nucleotides: 7. The CDR3 length is 13 residues. Per germline, CDR1 SGHVS and CDR2 FQNEAQ.

The chain's CDR3 is CASSTTGANSGNTIYF. The DNA of the CDR3 is TGTGCCAGCTCGACAACAGGGGCGAACTCTGGAAACACCATATATTTT. The chain has TRBV18 and TRBJ1-3, with 7 nucleotides matching TRBD1. Germline assignment: CDR1 KGHSH and CDR2 LQKENI. The CDR3 covers 16 residues. The J segment lost 0 bases and the V segment lost 6 bases, leaving 8 bases of the junction unmatched.

This clone appeared once. The chain is built from TRBV9 and TRBJ2-3, with TRBD2 as a possible D gene (5 bases). The CDR3 covers 15 residues. In germline, CDR1 is SGDLS, CDR2 YYNGEE. V was trimmed by 3 bases and J by 2 bases, leaving 13 bases between them. CDR3 DNA sequence: TGTGCCAGCAGCGGCGGAGGAACCCCCACAGATACGCAGTATTTT. Translated: CASSGGGTPTDTQYF.

The chain uses TRBV28 and TRBJ1-1, with D unresolved. CDR3 length: 14 residues. V lost 2 bases and J lost 0, with 7 bases in between. Germline lookup yields CDR1 MDHEN and CDR2 SYDVKM. CDR3 loop: CASSLSTMNTEAFF. CDR3 in DNA: TGTGCCAGCAGTTTAAGCACTATGAACACTGAAGCTTTCTTT. Full variable domain (missing parts from reference TRBV28 and TRBJ1-1): DVKVTQSSRYLVKRTGEKVFLECVQDMDHENMFWYRQDPGLGLRLIYFSYDVKMKEKGDIPEGYSVSREKKERFSLILESASTNQTSMYLCASSLSTMNTEAFFGQGTRLTVV.

This rearrangement joins TRBV7-9 to TRBJ2-6; D call uncertain. The CDR3 has 17 residues. V lost 1 base to trimming and J lost 0 bases, with 10 bases between them. Germline V gene sequence: CDR1 SEHNR, CDR2 FQNEAQ (reference sequence). In DNA form, the CDR3 reads TGTGCCAGCAGCTTAGGCGGCCTTGTCTCTGGGGCCAACGTCCTGACTTTC. Protein product: CASSLGGLVSGANVLTF.

V gene TRBV2 combines with J gene TRBJ1-5, with D tentatively TRBD1 (5 bases). V lost 3 bases, J lost 3 bases, and 9 bases lay in between. This CDR3 spans 14 amino acids. CDR1 is SNHLY, CDR2 FYNNEI, per germline. The CDR3 region is CASSDGRANQPQHF. As DNA, the CDR3 is TGTGCCAGCAGTGATGGCAGGGCCAATCAGCCCCAGCATTTT. The complete variable domain, with remaining parts taken from reference TRBV2 and TRBJ1-5, reads EPEVTQTPSHQVTQMGQEVILRCVPISNHLYFYWYRQILGQKVEFLVSFYNNEISEKSEIFDDQFSVERPDGSNFTLKIRSTKLEDSAMYFCASSDGRANQPQHFGDGTRLSIL.

This clone came up a few times. The chain is built from TRBV11-2 and TRBJ2-7, with 9 bases that match TRBD1. Germline CDR1 is SGHAT and CDR2 is FQNNGV. V dropped 6 bases and J dropped 0; count of bases not matched to a gene: 9. This CDR3 has 16 residues. The CDR3 protein is CASRNTYRGLSYEQYF. Here the CDR3 DNA reads TGTGCCAGCAGGAACACCTACAGGGGGCTCTCCTACGAGCAGTACTTC.

This clone was observed once. The rearrangement uses TRBV6-6 and TRBJ2-7, with TRBD2 matching over 8 bases. From germline, CDR1 is MNHNY and CDR2 SVGAGI (reference sequence). V trimming: 5 bases; J trimming: 4 bases; junction bases outside the gene matches: 13. CDR3 length: 16 residues. CDR3 loop: CASSPLSGRGSYEQYF. DNA of the CDR3: TGTGCCAGCAGTCCCCTCAGCGGGAGAGGTTCTTACGAGCAGTACTTC.

By sample fraction, this clone is medium-sized. The chain employs TRBV6-5 and TRBJ2-1, with 7 bases that match TRBD2. The CDR3 totals 15 residues. Trimming removed 6 bases from V and 8 bases from J; junction bases left unmatched: 13. Germline V lookup: CDR1 MNHEY, CDR2 SVGAGI. The CDR3 is CASSHTAGVSHEQFF. CDR3 sequence (DNA): TGTGCCAGCAGCCACACGGCGGGAGTCTCCCATGAGCAGTTCTTC.

This clone was seen more than once but under ten times. The chain links TRBV28 to TRBJ2-2; 7 bases are shared with TRBD2. The trim removed 2 bases at V and 5 bases at J, leaving 14 bases unmatched. The CDR3 loop spans 18 amino acids. Per the germline V gene, CDR1 is MDHEN and CDR2 is SYDVKM. The DNA for the CDR3 is TGTGCCAGCAGTTTACCCCCGGCTAAAGCGGGAAGGACCGGGGAGCTGTTTTTT. Encoded protein: CASSLPPAKAGRTGELFF.

J is TRBJ2-7 and V is TRBV28; TRBD2 might be the D (6 bases). Germline CDR1 reads MDHEN; CDR2 reads SYDVKM. This CDR3 has 12 residues. V was pared by 8 bases and J by 7 bases, with 15 bases between. CDR3 sequence (DNA): TGTGCCAGCTCTACTAGCTCGCGGGAGCAGTACTTC. This codes for CASSTSSREQYF.

The chain is built from TRBV6-5 and TRBJ2-2, with 7 bases that match TRBD2. With V trimmed by 7 bases and J by 9 bases, 11 bases remained unmatched. Germline V CDR1 and CDR2: MNHEY, SVGAGI. The CDR3 sequence is 14 residues long. The CDR3 here is CASNGGRAVRELFF. The CDR3 nucleotides are TGTGCCAGCAACGGAGGGAGGGCGGTCCGGGAGCTGTTTTTT.

The chain combines TRBV3-1 (or the pseudogene TRBV3-2) with TRBJ2-1, with 7 bases that match TRBD2. Losses at the gene ends were 4 bases for V and 4 bases for J; bases not matched to a gene: 7. Germline V gene sequence: CDR1 LGHDT, CDR2 YNNKEL (reference sequence). This CDR3 is built from 15 residues. The CDR3 DNA follows: TGTGCCAGCAGCCCAGCTAGCGGATTATACAATGAGCAGTTCTTC. Protein product: CASSPASGLYNEQFF.

This chain connects TRBV20-1 to TRBJ2-3; D possibly corresponds to TRBD1 (5 bases). V was cut by 4 bases and J by 5 bases, with 7 bases left in between. The CDR3 consists of 11 residues. Germline-derived CDR1 and CDR2 are DFQATT and SNEGSKA (reference sequence). This CDR3 reads CSATQGDTQYF. In nucleotides, the CDR3 is TGCAGTGCTACCCAGGGAGATACGCAGTATTTT.